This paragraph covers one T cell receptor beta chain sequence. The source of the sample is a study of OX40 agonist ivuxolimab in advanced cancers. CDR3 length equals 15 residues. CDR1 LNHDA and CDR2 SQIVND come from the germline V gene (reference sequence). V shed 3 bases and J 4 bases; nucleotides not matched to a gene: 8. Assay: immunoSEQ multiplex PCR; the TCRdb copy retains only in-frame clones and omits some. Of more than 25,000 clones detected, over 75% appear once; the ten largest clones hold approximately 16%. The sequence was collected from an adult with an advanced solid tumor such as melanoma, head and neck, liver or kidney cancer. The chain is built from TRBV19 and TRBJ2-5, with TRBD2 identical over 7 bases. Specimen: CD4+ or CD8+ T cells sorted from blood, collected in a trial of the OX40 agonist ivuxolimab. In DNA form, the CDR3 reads TGTGCCAGTAGTATCAGCGGGATCCGCATAGAGACCCAGTACTTC. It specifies CASSISGIRIETQYF.